The 14 T cell receptor beta chains reported below all come from one sample, sequenced in a study. MiXCR, applied by TCRdb to the RT-PCR reads, yields one record per CDR3 protein. The repertoire consists of hundreds of thousands of distinct CDR3 sequences, with 12% to 15% occurring once and the leading ten covering about 3.9%. Sequencing was performed on memory CD4+ T cells from blood. The receptors were gathered from a female donor in good health, serving as a healthy control.

This clonotype was counted at least ten times. The chain employs TRBV5-4 and TRBJ2-5; D may be TRBD2 (6 bases). V lost 6 bases and J 1 base, leaving 13 bases between the germline ends. CDR1 and CDR2 (germline): SGHNT, YYREEE (reference sequence). The CDR3 contains 14 residues. CDR3 nucleotides: TGTGCCAGCACCAAACCGGGACTCCAAGAGACCCAGTACTTC. Translated, it gives CASTKPGLQETQYF.

This clonotype was found a few times. The genes are TRBV7-2 and TRBJ2-3, with 9 bases aligning to TRBD1. This CDR3 is 16 amino acids long. In germline, CDR1 is SGHTA, CDR2 FQGNSA. J gave up 0 bases and V 5 bases, and 6 bases lay outside the gene matches. The DNA of the CDR3 is TGTGCCAGCAGCATACAGGGGGCGCTGAGCACAGATACGCAGTATTTT. Translated: CASSIQGALSTDTQYF.

The J gene is TRBJ1-6, the V gene TRBV7-9; D gene uncertain. Trimming removed 6 bases from V and 5 bases from J, with 11 bases in between. This CDR3 has 14 residues. The germline V gene has CDR1 SEHNR and CDR2 FQNEAQ (reference sequence). CDR3 in DNA: TGTGCCAGCAGATTCGTCACCCATAATTCACCCCTCCACTTT. Translation: CASRFVTHNSPLHF.

This clonotype appeared many times. The CDR3 loop is CSAKSAVASYNEQFF. DNA of the CDR3: TGCAGTGCTAAATCAGCCGTAGCGAGCTACAATGAGCAGTTCTTC. This chain connects TRBV20-1 to TRBJ2-1; D might be TRBD2 (5 bases). V was clipped by 4 bases and J by 3 bases, with 16 bases between them. The CDR3 is 15 residues long. Germline-derived CDR1 and CDR2 are DFQATT and SNEGSKA (reference sequence).

This clonotype was detected only a few times. J is TRBJ2-1 and V is TRBV6-6; no firm D call. The CDR3 totals 14 residues. V lost 10 bases to trimming and J lost 4 bases, with 17 bases between them. Germline V gene data show CDR1 as MNHNY and CDR2 as SVGAGI (reference sequence). The CDR3 spells CATRGPGPYNEQFF. The CDR3 coding sequence is TGTGCCACGCGCGGCCCCGGTCCATACAATGAGCAGTTCTTC.

This clonotype has ten or more counts. V and J are TRBV20-1 and TRBJ2-3; TRBD2 matches at 7 bases. Looked up from germline, CDR1 is DFQATT and CDR2 is SNEGSKA (reference sequence). Trimming cost V 6 bases and J 3 bases; bases outside gene matches: 12. This CDR3 contains 15 residues. The CDR3 DNA sequence: TGCAGTGCCTCACCCCTTGGCGGGAGTACAGATACGCAGTATTTT. The encoded protein is CSASPLGGSTDTQYF.

Details on this clonotype: A much larger clone lies one base from this, so it may be a read error. This chain uses TRBV6-1 with TRBJ2-5, with TRBD1 matching 9 bases. Losses at the gene ends were 9 bases for V and 7 bases for J; bases not matched to a gene: 9. Looked up from germline, CDR1 is MNHNS and CDR2 is SASEGT. The CDR3 totals 13 residues. The CDR3 sequence: CARRRQGGGTQYF. As DNA, the CDR3 is TGTGCCAGAAGAAGACAGGGGGGTGGGACCCAGTACTTC.

This clonotype has just a few counts. The chain couples TRBV20-1 to TRBJ2-7; D call uncertain. V lost 0 bases and J 12 bases, leaving 9 bases between the germline ends. Germline CDR1 is DFQATT and CDR2 is SNEGSKA (reference sequence). The CDR3 extends over 10 amino acids. This CDR3 is CSARDQTGYF. CDR3 bases: TGCAGTGCTAGAGATCAAACGGGGTACTTC.

This clonotype came up a few times. This chain uses TRBV7-9 with TRBJ1-2; D ambiguous. The germline V gene has CDR1 SEHNR and CDR2 FQNEAQ (reference sequence). The germline V and J ends were trimmed by 3 bases and 4 bases, with 12 bases remaining between them. The CDR3 covers 14 residues. In DNA, the CDR3 is TGTGCCAGCAGCTTTTGGACGGACTCCTATGGCTACACCTTC. Protein product: CASSFWTDSYGYTF.

This clonotype was seen a handful of times. The J gene is TRBJ2-1, the V gene TRBV4-3; 12 bases match TRBD2. The germline V gene has CDR1 LGHNA and CDR2 YSLEER. Trimming at V came to 2 bases and at J to 4 bases, leaving 3 bases not matched to a gene. The CDR3 has 16 residues. This CDR3 reads CASSQYGTSGYNEQFF. DNA of the CDR3: TGCGCCAGCAGCCAATACGGGACTAGCGGGTACAATGAGCAGTTCTTC.

With respect to this clonotype: This sequence may be a read error, since a much larger clone differs from it by one base. V and J are TRBV5-1 and TRBJ2-1, with a weak D call TRBD2 (5 bases). Trimming cost V 4 bases and J 8 bases, with 22 bases left between them. Germline CDR1 SGHRS, CDR2 YFSETQ. The CDR3 has 16 residues. The chain's CDR3 is CASSAAGLVYGDEQFF. The CDR3 region has the DNA TGCGCCAGCAGCGCAGCCGGACTCGTGTACGGCGATGAGCAGTTCTTC.

The chain joins TRBV27 to TRBJ2-1, with 10 bases identical to TRBD2. Losses at the gene ends were 6 bases for V and 10 bases for J; bases not matched to a gene: 15. This CDR3 spans 16 amino acids. The germline V gene encodes CDR1 MNHEY and CDR2 SMNVEV (reference sequence). The CDR3 nucleotides read TGTGCCAGCAGCCTCAGGGCTAGCGGGAGTAGGTTCGAGCAGTTCTTC. This sequence encodes CASSLRASGSRFEQFF.

The V gene is TRBV25-1, the J gene TRBJ2-1; TRBD2 agrees at 8 bases. V lost 8 bases and J lost 9; bases outside the gene matches: 12. CDR3 length: 14 amino acids. Germline V gene sequence: CDR1 MGHDK, CDR2 SYGVNS. The CDR3 DNA follows: TGTGCCAGCTCCTGGTGGGTGAGCGGGGGTGAGCAGTTCTTC. This encodes CASSWWVSGGEQFF. The whole variable domain, remainder taken from reference TRBV25-1 and TRBJ2-1, is EADIYQTPRYLVIGTGKKITLECSQTMGHDKMYWYQQDPGMELHLIHYSYGVNSTEKGDLSSESTVSRIRTEHFPLTLESARPSHTSQYLCASSWWVSGGEQFFGPGTRLTVL.

This clonotype was recorded at least ten times. This chain connects TRBV12-3 or TRBV12-4 to TRBJ1-2, with D uncertain. The CDR3 is made up of 14 amino acids. Trimming left V 5 bases short and J 1 base short, with 11 bases between. CDR3 coding DNA: TGTGCCAGCAGTCGCCCACAGCTTAACTATGGCTACACCTTC. Translating gives CASSRPQLNYGYTF.